Detailed here is one T cell receptor (beta chain). Its antigen is not known. The data belong to a study of blood T cells in healthy people across ages. General study points: Bulk PBMC profiling left naive and antigen-experienced comparisons inconclusive.

Primers used in a second PCR of about 6 to 11 cycles were a sample-barcoded 5' primer and a J-beta primer mix. TCRdb ran MiXCR on the 5' RACE reads and lists one entry per CDR3 protein. Of over a million distinct CDR3 sequences in the sample, around 40% are singletons; the top ten hold over 3.5%. V was clipped by 2 bases and J by 1 base, with 11 bases between them. The CDR3 consists of 15 residues. Germline V gives CDR1 MNHEY, CDR2 SVGAGI. This receptor was obtained from a woman in her late teens or twenties in good health. The rearrangement uses TRBV6-5 and TRBJ1-1; D unclear. Specimen: blood. DNA of the CDR3: TGTGCCAGCAGTTACGCGAGACAAGGGAACACTGAAGCTTTCTTT. Encoded protein: CASSYARQGNTEAFF.